The 20 T cell receptor beta chains in this list originate from one sample, sequenced in a study of OX40 agonist ivuxolimab in advanced cancers. Profiling relied on immunoSEQ multiplex PCR, and the TCRdb table lists in-frame clones only, not all of them. The data show 30,000 to 40,000 clones, with about 76% seen just once and under 20% held by the top ten. This specimen was CD4+ or CD8+ T cells sorted from blood, taken in a trial of the OX40 agonist ivuxolimab. The receptors shown here come from an adult with an advanced solid tumor such as melanoma, head and neck, liver or kidney cancer.

The chain combines TRBV7-9 with TRBJ2-7; possibly TRBD1 for D (5 bases). The CDR3 has 12 amino acids. Between the trimmed V and J ends, which lost 3 bases and 4 bases, there was a span of 7 bases. Looked up from germline, CDR1 is SEHNR and CDR2 is FQNEAQ (reference sequence). The DNA for the CDR3 is TGTGCCAGCAGCTTTGGGGCTTACGAGCAGTACGTC. Protein product: CASSFGAYEQYV.

The chain is built from TRBV19 and TRBJ1-4, with D possibly matching TRBD1 (5 bases). CDR3 length: 16 residues. V dropped 4 bases and J dropped 8 bases, with 20 bases sitting between them. Germline V gene lookup returns CDR1 LNHDA and CDR2 SQIVND (reference sequence). The CDR3 loop reads CASSSNGAGLGEKLFF. Written as DNA, the CDR3 is TGTGCCAGTAGTAGTAACGGGGCCGGCTTAGGAGAAAAACTGTTTTTT.

This clone is a singleton in its sample. The chain couples TRBV14 to TRBJ1-2; 8 bases are shared with TRBD1. Germline V gene data show CDR1 as SGHDN and CDR2 as FVKESK. Trimming at V came to 1 base and at J to 10 bases, leaving 8 bases not matched to a gene. This CDR3 has 14 residues. In nucleotides, the CDR3 is TGTGCCAGCAGCCAAGCCAGGGGGCTACAGGACTACACCTTC. Its protein product is CASSQARGLQDYTF. Drawing the rest from reference TRBV14 and TRBJ1-2, the complete variable domain is EAGVTQFPSHSVIEKGQTVTLRCDPISGHDNLYWYRRVMGKEIKFLLHFVKESKQDESGMPNNRFLAERTGGTYSTLKVQPAELEDSGVYFCASSQARGLQDYTFGSGTRLTVV.

The chain combines TRBV2 with TRBJ1-6; 7 nucleotides align to TRBD1. Germline loops: CDR1 SNHLY, CDR2 FYNNEI. The CDR3 contains 15 residues. The V and J ends lost 5 bases and 7 bases, in that order; junction bases with no gene match: 8. The CDR3 here is CASSLTGRSNSPLHF. The CDR3 region has the DNA TGTGCCAGCAGTTTGACAGGGAGAAGCAATTCACCCCTCCACTTT.

The chain couples TRBV5-4 to TRBJ2-5; tentatively, D is TRBD1 or TRBD2 (6 bases each). The CDR3 totals 13 residues. CDR1 is SGHNT and CDR2 is YYREEE in the germline V gene (reference sequence). Deletions cut 6 bases from V and 5 bases from J, with 14 bases between. CDR3 nucleotide sequence: TGTGCCAGCACCCCCTGGGGGGCCGAGACCCAGTACTTC. Protein: CASTPWGAETQYF.

This sequence joins TRBV5-1 and TRBJ1-2; D not certain. The CDR3 is 14 amino acids. Between the trimmed V and J ends, which lost 1 base and 2 bases, there was a span of 9 bases. Germline-derived CDR1 and CDR2 are SGHRS and YFSETQ. CDR3 region: CASSLTGINYGYTF. As DNA, the CDR3 is TGCGCCAGCAGCTTGACCGGGATCAACTATGGCTACACCTTC.

The sample holds a few counts of this clone. This sequence joins TRBV7-9 and TRBJ1-1; no clear D gene. Trimming pared 10 bases from V and 0 bases from J, leaving 15 bases between. Germline assignment: CDR1 SEHNR and CDR2 FQNEAQ (reference sequence). The CDR3 totals 14 residues. The DNA of the CDR3 is TGTGCCATACAGTCCGACGGCATGAACACTGAAGCTTTCTTT. It encodes CAIQSDGMNTEAFF.

The gene calls are TRBV9 and TRBJ2-3, with TRBD1 matching 9 bases. The CDR3 extends over 17 amino acids. The V segment lost 4 bases and the J segment 1 base; nucleotides outside the gene matches: 10. Germline lookup yields CDR1 SGDLS and CDR2 YYNGEE. The CDR3 spells CASSRSGTGTGTDTQYF. CDR3 sequence (DNA): TGTGCCAGCAGCAGGTCCGGGACAGGGACGGGCACAGATACGCAGTATTTT.

The chain's CDR3 is CASSLAGTQYF. The CDR3 bases are TGTGCCAGCAGCTTGGCGGGGACGCAGTATTTT. This chain connects TRBV5-4 to TRBJ2-3, with D possibly TRBD2 on 5 matching bases. CDR1 is SGHNT and CDR2 is YYREEE in the germline V gene (reference sequence). This CDR3 has 11 amino acids. V was trimmed by 0 bases and J by 9 bases, leaving 5 bases between them. The full variable domain, with the rest looked up from reference TRBV5-4 and TRBJ2-3, is ETGVTQSPTHLIKTRGQQVTLRCSSQSGHNTVSWYQQALGQGPQFIFQYYREEENGRGNFPPRFSGLQFPNYSSELNVNALELDDSALYLCASSLAGTQYFGPGTRLTVL.

The gene calls are TRBV11-2 and TRBJ2-3; no clear D. Germline assignment: CDR1 SGHAT and CDR2 FQNNGV. The CDR3 extends over 12 amino acids. V was pared by 3 bases and J by 2 bases, with 3 bases between. CDR3 sequence (DNA): TGTGCCAGCAGCTTTAACACAGATACGCAGTATTTT. It is translated as CASSFNTDTQYF.

The V gene is TRBV7-9, the J gene TRBJ2-7, with a possible D match to TRBD1 (5 bases). The CDR3 length is 16 residues. The germline V gene encodes CDR1 SEHNR and CDR2 FQNEAQ (reference sequence). The germline V and J ends were trimmed by 2 bases and 6 bases, with 20 bases remaining between them. The CDR3 region has the DNA TGTGCCAGCAGCTTATCGCGAAGGGGCCTTGCTTCCGAGCAGTACGTC. It encodes CASSLSRRGLASEQYV.

The V call is TRBV19, the J call TRBJ1-5, with D hard to call. Germline V gene lookup returns CDR1 LNHDA and CDR2 SQIVND (reference sequence). V gave up 8 bases and J gave up 4 bases, with 18 bases separating them. CDR3 length: 15 residues. DNA for the CDR3: TGTGCCAGTCAAGAGGAGGGTTGGGAGAATCAGCCCCAGCATTTT. It specifies CASQEEGWENQPQHF.

The chain recombines TRBV7-2 with TRBJ2-3; D gene ambiguous. Germline CDR1 is SGHTA and CDR2 is FQGNSA. CDR3 length: 14 residues. The ends were cut back, 2 bases at V and 0 bases at J, with 6 bases in the middle. The CDR3 DNA reads as TGTGCCAGCAGCTTAACAGCAAGCACAGATACGCAGTATTTT. Its translation: CASSLTASTDTQYF. Looking up the rest from reference TRBV7-2 and TRBJ2-3 gives the full variable domain: GAGVSQSPSNKVTEKGKDVELRCDPISGHTALYWYRQSLGQGLEFLIYFQGNSAPDKSGLPSDRFSAERTGGSVSTLTIQRTQQEDSAVYLCASSLTASTDTQYFGPGTRLTVL.

The J gene is TRBJ1-1, the V gene TRBV14; 7 nucleotides align to TRBD1. The ends lost 3 bases at V and 6 bases at J; junction bases unmatched: 16. CDR3 length: 17 amino acids. Germline-derived CDR1 and CDR2 are SGHDN and FVKESK. CDR3 DNA sequence: TGTGCCAGCAGCCAGACACGTTTACCACAGGGGAAGGCTGAAGCTTTCTTT. Its translation is CASSQTRLPQGKAEAFF.

The gene calls are TRBV9 and TRBJ1-3; D may be TRBD1 (5 bases). This CDR3 has 15 residues. Germline loops: CDR1 SGDLS, CDR2 YYNGEE. The V gene lost 0 bases and the J gene lost 4 bases, with 11 bases spanning the gap. The CDR3 sequence: CASSVVGDWGNTIYF. CDR3 bases: TGTGCCAGCAGCGTAGTAGGGGACTGGGGAAACACCATATATTTT.

V and J are TRBV27 and TRBJ1-1; D not resolved. The CDR3 is 13 amino acids. Germline values: CDR1 MNHEY, CDR2 SMNVEV (reference sequence). V lost 2 bases to trimming and J lost 7 bases, with 11 bases between them. CDR3 protein: CASSLNSGFEAFF. In nucleotides, the CDR3 is TGTGCCAGCAGTTTAAATTCGGGCTTTGAAGCTTTCTTT.

The chain joins TRBV30 to TRBJ1-4, with D possibly matching TRBD1 (5 bases). This CDR3 has 14 amino acids. The germline CDR1 and CDR2 sequences are GTSNPN and SVGIG (reference sequence). The V and J ends lost 2 bases and 4 bases respectively, with 11 bases between them. CDR3 protein: CAWSLDSINEKLFF. For the CDR3, the DNA is TGTGCCTGGAGTCTCGACAGTATTAATGAAAAACTGTTTTTT.

The gene calls are TRBV7-9 and TRBJ2-2, with 8 bases identical to TRBD1. The CDR3 is 16 residues long. Germline V gene sequence: CDR1 SEHNR, CDR2 FQNEAQ (reference sequence). After removal of 5 bases from V and 4 bases from J, the junction contained 9 bases not matched to a gene. The CDR3 coding sequence is TGTGCCAGCAGCCTAGGGACAGGCCGGACCACCGGGGAGCTGTTTTTT. It yields the protein CASSLGTGRTTGELFF.

This clone showed up just a few times. This chain joins TRBV5-4 and TRBJ2-7; D call uncertain. Germline V lookup: CDR1 SGHNT, CDR2 YYREEE (reference sequence). V dropped 1 base and J dropped 6 bases, with 11 bases sitting between them. CDR3 length: 13 residues. CDR3 DNA: TGTGCCAGCAGCTTGTCGGAGCAAGGCGAGCAGTACGTC. It is translated as CASSLSEQGEQYV.

This clone was seen more than once but under ten times. The gene calls are TRBV10-2 and TRBJ2-1, with 8 bases matching TRBD2. The ends lost 3 bases at V and 6 bases at J; junction bases unmatched: 1. Germline CDR1 reads WSHSY; CDR2 reads SAAADI. The length of the CDR3 is 13 residues. The CDR3 spells CASSDGTSNEQFF. For the CDR3, the DNA is TGCGCCAGCAGTGATGGGACTAGCAATGAGCAGTTCTTC.